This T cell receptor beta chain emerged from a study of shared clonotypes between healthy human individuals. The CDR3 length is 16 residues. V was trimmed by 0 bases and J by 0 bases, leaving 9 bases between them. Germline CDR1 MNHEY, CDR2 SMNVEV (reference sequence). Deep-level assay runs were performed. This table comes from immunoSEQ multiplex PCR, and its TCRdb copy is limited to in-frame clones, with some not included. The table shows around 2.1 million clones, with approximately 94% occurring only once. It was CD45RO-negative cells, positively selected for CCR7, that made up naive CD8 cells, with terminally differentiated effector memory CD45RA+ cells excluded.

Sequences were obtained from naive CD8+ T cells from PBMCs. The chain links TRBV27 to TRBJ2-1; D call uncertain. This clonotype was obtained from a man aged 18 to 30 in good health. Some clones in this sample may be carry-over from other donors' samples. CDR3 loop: CASSLSRYFSYNEQFF. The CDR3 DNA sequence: TGTGCCAGCAGTTTATCCAGGTATTTCTCCTACAATGAGCAGTTCTTC.